A selection of T cell receptor beta chains follows, all from one sample in a study of cytomegalovirus exposure and HLA in healthy donors. Using immunoSEQ multiplex PCR, the repertoire was profiled, and TCRdb retains in-frame clones only, with some absent. The sample includes about 90,000 clones, 70% to 80% of them seen just once. Specimen: PBMCs. The receptors shown here come from a man younger than 40 in good health and CMV-seropositive. Each CDR3 is given with its conserved first and last residue. The D gene is left open where the match is weak. Rows may omit the clone size; those that give it use once, few, many or a size class.

>TRBV5-1|-|TRBJ1-1|-
CASSAQQTMNTEAFF
TGCGCCAGCAGCGCCCAACAGACCATGAACACTGAAGCTTTCTTT
>TRBV9|-|TRBJ2-7|TRBD2
CASSVEGLAGAYEQYF
TGTGCCAGCAGCGTAGAAGGACTAGCGGGGGCCTACGAGCAGTACTTC
>TRBV28|-|TRBJ2-1|TRBD1
CASSDQGTGGNEQFF
TGTGCCAGCAGCGATCAGGGGACAGGGGGCAATGAGCAGTTCTTC
>TRBV9|few|TRBJ1-3|-
CASSISPRNTIYF
TGTGCCAGCAGCATCTCCCCTAGAAACACCATATATTTT
>TRBV5-1|-|TRBJ2-1|TRBD1
CASSVGQGSNEQFF
TGCGCCAGCAGCGTCGGACAGGGGAGTAATGAGCAGTTCTTC
>TRBV14|-|TRBJ2-1|-
CASSQESQVLYNEQFF
TGTGCCAGCAGCCAAGAATCACAGGTCTTGTACAATGAGCAGTTCTTC
>TRBV30|-|TRBJ1-1|-
CAWGRQEYTEAFF
TGTGCCTGGGGCCGACAGGAGTACACTGAAGCTTTCTTT
>TRBV6-1|many|TRBJ2-6|-
CASSEDISGANVLTF
TGTGCCAGCAGTGAAGACATCTCTGGGGCCAACGTCCTGACTTTC
>TRBV6-5|-|TRBJ1-1|TRBD1
CASRVTGGARTEAFF
TGTGCCAGCAGGGTCACAGGGGGCGCGAGAACTGAAGCTTTCTTT
>TRBV19|-|TRBJ1-1|TRBD1
CASSQDREHEAFF
TGTGCCAGTAGTCAGGACAGGGAACATGAAGCTTTCTTT
>TRBV4-3|-|TRBJ2-2|TRBD2
CASSYGRAKREGPIAGELFF
TGCGCCAGCAGCTATGGGAGGGCCAAGCGGGAGGGCCCAATTGCCGGGGAGCTGTTTTTT
>TRBV25-1|-|TRBJ1-4|-
CASSHSGGHTEKLFF
TGTGCCAGCAGTCACTCAGGCGGGCATACTGAAAAACTGTTTTTT
>TRBV29-1|-|TRBJ1-5|-
CSVGSANQPQHF
TGCAGCGTGGGGAGCGCCAATCAGCCCCAGCATTTT
>TRBV6-1|-|TRBJ2-2|TRBD1
CASSVWSQGAGTGELFF
TGTGCCAGCAGTGTCTGGTCGCAGGGGGCTGGCACCGGGGAGCTGTTTTTT
>TRBV29-1|-|TRBJ1-2|-
CSAKGGFANYGYTF
TGCAGCGCAAAAGGGGGATTCGCTAACTATGGCTACACCTTC
>TRBV27|few|TRBJ1-2|TRBD1
CASSPPGGGYGYTF
TGTGCCAGCAGTCCCCCAGGGGGCGGGTATGGCTACACCTTC
>TRBV6-5|-|TRBJ1-1|-
CASRHRTVPRTEAFF
TGTGCCAGCAGACACCGGACAGTCCCGAGGACTGAAGCTTTCTTT
>TRBV19|-|TRBJ2-5|TRBD1
CASSIGGTGGRETQYF
TGTGCCAGTAGTATAGGAGGGACAGGGGGGAGGGAGACCCAGTACTTC
>TRBV6-6|once|TRBJ2-7|TRBD1
CASRRDRGQNEQYF
TGTGCCAGCAGACGGGACAGGGGGCAGAACGAGCAGTACTTC
>TRBV5-4|-|TRBJ1-1|TRBD1
CASSLGQGRNTEAFF
TGTGCCAGCAGCTTAGGACAGGGCAGGAACACTGAAGCTTTCTTT
>TRBV29-1|few|TRBJ2-2|TRBD2
CSVPGLAGFTGELFF
TGCAGCGTTCCCGGACTAGCGGGGTTTACCGGGGAGCTGTTTTTT
>TRBV4-2|-|TRBJ2-1|TRBD2
CASSQDGSGRAGEQFF
TGTGCCAGCAGCCAAGATGGGAGCGGGAGGGCTGGAGAGCAGTTCTTC
>TRBV14|few|TRBJ2-1|TRBD2
CASSQPRTSGRSAEQFF
TGTGCCAGCAGCCAACCCAGGACTAGCGGGAGATCGGCTGAGCAGTTCTTC